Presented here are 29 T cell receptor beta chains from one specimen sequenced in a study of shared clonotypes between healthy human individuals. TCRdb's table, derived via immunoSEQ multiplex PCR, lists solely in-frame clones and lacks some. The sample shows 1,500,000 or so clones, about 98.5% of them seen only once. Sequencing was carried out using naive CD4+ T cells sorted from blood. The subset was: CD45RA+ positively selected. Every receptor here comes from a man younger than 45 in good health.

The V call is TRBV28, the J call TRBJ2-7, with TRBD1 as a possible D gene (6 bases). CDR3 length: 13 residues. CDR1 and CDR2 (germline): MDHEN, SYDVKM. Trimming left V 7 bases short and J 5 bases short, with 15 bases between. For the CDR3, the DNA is TGTGCCAGCATAGGGACACCTACTAACGAGCAGTACTTC. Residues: CASIGTPTNEQYF.

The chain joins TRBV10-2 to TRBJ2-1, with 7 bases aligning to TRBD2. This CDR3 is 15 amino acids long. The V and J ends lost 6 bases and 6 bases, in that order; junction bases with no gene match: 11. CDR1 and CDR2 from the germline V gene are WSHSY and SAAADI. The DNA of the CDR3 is TGCGCCAGCAGAGGCGGAACGGGAGGCCGCAATGAGCAGTTCTTC. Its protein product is CASRGGTGGRNEQFF.

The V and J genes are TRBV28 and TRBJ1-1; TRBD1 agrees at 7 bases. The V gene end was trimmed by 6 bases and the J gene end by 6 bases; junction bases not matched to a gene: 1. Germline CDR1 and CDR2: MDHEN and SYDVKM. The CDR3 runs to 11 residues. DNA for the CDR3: TGTGCCAGCAGCACAGGGGCTGAAGCTTTCTTT. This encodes CASSTGAEAFF.

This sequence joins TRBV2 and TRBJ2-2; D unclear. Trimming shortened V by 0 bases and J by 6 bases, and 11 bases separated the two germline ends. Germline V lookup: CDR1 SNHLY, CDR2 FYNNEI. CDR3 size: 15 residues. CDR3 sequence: CASSEALVAAGELFF. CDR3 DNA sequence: TGTGCCAGCAGTGAAGCCTTAGTCGCTGCCGGGGAGCTGTTTTTT.

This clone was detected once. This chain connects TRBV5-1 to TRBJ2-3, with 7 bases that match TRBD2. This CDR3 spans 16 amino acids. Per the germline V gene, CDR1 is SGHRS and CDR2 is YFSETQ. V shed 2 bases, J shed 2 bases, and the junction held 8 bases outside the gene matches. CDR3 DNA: TGCGCCAGCAGCTTTGGTACCAGCGGGGACACAGATACGCAGTATTTT. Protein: CASSFGTSGDTDTQYF.

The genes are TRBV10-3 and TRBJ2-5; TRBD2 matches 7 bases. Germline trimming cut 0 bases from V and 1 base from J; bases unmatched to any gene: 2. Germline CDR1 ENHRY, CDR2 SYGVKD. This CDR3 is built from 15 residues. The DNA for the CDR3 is TGTGCCATCAGTGAGTCTCTAGCGGTCCAAGAGACCCAGTACTTC. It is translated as CAISESLAVQETQYF.

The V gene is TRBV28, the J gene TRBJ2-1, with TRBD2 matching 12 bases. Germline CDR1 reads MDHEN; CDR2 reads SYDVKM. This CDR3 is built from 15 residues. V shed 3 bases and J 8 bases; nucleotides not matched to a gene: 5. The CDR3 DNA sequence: TGTGCCAGCAGTTTGGCTAGGACTAGCGGGGATGAGCAGTTCTTC. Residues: CASSLARTSGDEQFF.

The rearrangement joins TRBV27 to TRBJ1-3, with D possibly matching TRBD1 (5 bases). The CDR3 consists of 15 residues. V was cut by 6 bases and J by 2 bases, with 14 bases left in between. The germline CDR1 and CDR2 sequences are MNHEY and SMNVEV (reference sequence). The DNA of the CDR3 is TGTGCCAGCAGGGATCAGGGACGAGCTGGAAACACCATATATTTT. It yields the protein CASRDQGRAGNTIYF.

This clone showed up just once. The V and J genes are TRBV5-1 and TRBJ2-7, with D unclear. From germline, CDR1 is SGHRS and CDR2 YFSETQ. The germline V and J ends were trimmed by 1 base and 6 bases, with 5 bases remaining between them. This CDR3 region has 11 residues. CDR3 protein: CASSLQSEQYF. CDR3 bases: TGCGCCAGCAGCTTGCAGAGCGAGCAGTACTTC.

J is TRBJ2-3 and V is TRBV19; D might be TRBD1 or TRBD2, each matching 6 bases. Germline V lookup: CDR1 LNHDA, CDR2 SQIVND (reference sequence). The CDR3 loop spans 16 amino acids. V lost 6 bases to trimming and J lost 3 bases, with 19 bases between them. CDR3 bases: TGTGCCAGTAGGCTTGGAGGGGGACTTGATACAGATACGCAGTATTTT. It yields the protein CASRLGGGLDTDTQYF. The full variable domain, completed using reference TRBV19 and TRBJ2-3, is DGGITQSPKYLFRKEGQNVTLSCEQNLNHDAMYWYRQDPGQGLRLIYYSQIVNDFQKGDIAEGYSVSREKKESFPLTVTSAQKNPTAFYLCASRLGGGLDTDTQYFGPGTRLTVL.

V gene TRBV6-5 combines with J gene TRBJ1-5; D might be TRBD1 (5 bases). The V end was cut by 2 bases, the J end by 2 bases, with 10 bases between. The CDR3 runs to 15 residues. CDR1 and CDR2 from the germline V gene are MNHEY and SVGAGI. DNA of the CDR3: TGTGCCAGCAGTTACGACTGGGGCGGCAATCAGCCCCAGCATTTT. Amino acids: CASSYDWGGNQPQHF.

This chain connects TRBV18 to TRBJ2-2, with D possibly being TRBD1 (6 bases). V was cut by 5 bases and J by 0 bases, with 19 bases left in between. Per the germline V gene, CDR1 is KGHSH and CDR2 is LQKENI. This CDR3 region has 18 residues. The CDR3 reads CASSFLPTGTTNTGELFF. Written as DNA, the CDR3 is TGTGCCAGCTCATTCCTACCTACCGGGACAACGAACACCGGGGAGCTGTTTTTT.

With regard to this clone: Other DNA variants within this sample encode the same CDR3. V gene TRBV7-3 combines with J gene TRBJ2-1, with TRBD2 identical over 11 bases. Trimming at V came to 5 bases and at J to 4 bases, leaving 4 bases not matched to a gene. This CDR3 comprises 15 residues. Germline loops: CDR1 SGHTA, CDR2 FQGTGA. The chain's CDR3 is CASSPGTSGYNEQFF. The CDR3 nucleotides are TGTGCCAGCAGCCCCGGGACTAGCGGATACAATGAGCAGTTCTTC.

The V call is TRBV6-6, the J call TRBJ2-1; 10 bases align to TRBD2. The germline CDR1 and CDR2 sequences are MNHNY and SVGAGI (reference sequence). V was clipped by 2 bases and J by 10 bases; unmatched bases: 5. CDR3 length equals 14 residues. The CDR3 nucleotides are TGTGCCAGCAGTTACCTCGCGGGACTAGCGGAGCAGTTCTTC. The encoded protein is CASSYLAGLAEQFF.

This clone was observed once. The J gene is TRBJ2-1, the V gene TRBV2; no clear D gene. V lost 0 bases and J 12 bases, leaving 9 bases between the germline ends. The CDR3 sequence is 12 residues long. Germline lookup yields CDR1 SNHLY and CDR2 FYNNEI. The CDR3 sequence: CASSEALLGQFF. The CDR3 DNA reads TGTGCCAGCAGTGAAGCGCTTCTGGGGCAGTTCTTC.

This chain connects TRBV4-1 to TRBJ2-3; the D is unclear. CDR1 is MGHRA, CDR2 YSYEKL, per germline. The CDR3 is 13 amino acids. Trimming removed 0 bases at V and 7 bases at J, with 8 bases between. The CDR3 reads CASSQELRNTQYF. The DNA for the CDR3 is TGCGCCAGCAGCCAAGAGCTCCGAAATACGCAGTATTTT.

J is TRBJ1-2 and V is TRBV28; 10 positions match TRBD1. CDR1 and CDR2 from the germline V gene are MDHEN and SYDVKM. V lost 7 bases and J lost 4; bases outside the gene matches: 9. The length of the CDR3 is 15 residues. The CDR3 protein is CASTPPGQGTYGYTF. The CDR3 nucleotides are TGTGCCAGCACCCCTCCGGGACAGGGGACCTATGGCTACACCTTC.

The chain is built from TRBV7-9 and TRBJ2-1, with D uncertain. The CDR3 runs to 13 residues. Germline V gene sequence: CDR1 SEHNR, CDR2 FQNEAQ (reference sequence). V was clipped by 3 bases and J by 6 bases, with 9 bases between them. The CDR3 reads CASSLNYPNEQFF. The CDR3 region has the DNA TGTGCCAGCAGCTTGAACTACCCCAATGAGCAGTTCTTC.

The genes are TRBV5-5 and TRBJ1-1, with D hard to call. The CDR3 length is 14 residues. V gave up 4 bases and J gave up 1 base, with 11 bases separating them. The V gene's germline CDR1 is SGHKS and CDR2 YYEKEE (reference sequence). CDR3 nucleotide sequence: TGTGCCAGCAGCCGAGCGAGATCGAACACTGAAGCTTTCTTT. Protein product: CASSRARSNTEAFF.

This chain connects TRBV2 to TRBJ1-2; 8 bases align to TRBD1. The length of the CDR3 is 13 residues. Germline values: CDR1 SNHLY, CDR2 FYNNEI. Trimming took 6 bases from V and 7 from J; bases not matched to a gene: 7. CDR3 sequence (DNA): TGTGCCAGCAGGGTGACAGGGGCGAGTGGCTACACCTTC. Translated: CASRVTGASGYTF.

For the CDR3, the DNA is TGTGCCAGCAGCCCCCCGGTCTGGCAGCGGCCTAACACCGGGGAGCTGTTTTTT. Its protein product is CASSPPVWQRPNTGELFF. The chain employs TRBV14 and TRBJ2-2, with D perhaps matching TRBD2 (5 bases). This CDR3 spans 18 amino acids. Germline V gene data show CDR1 as SGHDN and CDR2 as FVKESK. V shed 4 bases and J shed 2 bases, with 20 bases lying between them.

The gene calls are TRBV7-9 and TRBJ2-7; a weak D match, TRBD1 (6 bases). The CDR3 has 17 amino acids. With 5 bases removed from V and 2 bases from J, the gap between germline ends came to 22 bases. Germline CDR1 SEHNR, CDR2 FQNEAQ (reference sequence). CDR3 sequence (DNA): TGTGCCAGCAGCCCCCGGCAGGGGATAACTGGGGCCTACGAGCAGTACTTC. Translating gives CASSPRQGITGAYEQYF.

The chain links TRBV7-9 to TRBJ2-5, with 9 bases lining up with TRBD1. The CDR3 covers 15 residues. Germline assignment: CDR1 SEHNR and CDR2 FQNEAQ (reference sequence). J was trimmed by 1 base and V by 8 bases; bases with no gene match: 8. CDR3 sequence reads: CASGGDRVGQETQYF. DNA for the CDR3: TGTGCCAGCGGGGGGGACAGGGTCGGCCAAGAGACCCAGTACTTC.

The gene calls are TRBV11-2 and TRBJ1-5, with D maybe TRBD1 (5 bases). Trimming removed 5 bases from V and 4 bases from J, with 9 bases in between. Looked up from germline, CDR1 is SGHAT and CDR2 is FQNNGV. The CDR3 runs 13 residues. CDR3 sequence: CASSGGTNQPQHF. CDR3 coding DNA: TGTGCCAGCAGCGGAGGGACGAATCAGCCCCAGCATTTT.

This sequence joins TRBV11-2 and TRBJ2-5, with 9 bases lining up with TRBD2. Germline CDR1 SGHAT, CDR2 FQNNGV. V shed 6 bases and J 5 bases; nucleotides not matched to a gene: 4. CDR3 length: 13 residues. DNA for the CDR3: TGTGCCAGCAGACACGGACTAGCGGAGACCCAGTACTTC. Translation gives CASRHGLAETQYF.

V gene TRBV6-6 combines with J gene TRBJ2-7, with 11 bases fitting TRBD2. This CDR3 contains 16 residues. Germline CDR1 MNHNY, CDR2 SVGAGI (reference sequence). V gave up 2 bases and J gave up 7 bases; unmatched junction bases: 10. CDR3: CASSYLSGRASGEQYF. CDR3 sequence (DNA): TGTGCCAGCAGTTACCTTAGCGGGAGGGCCTCTGGAGAGCAGTACTTC.

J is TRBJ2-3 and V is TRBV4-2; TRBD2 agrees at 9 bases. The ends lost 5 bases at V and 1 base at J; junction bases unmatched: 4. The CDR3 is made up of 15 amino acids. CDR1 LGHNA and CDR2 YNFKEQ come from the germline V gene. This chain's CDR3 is CASSFRTSGTDTQYF. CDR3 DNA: TGTGCCAGCAGCTTCCGGACTAGCGGCACAGATACGCAGTATTTT.

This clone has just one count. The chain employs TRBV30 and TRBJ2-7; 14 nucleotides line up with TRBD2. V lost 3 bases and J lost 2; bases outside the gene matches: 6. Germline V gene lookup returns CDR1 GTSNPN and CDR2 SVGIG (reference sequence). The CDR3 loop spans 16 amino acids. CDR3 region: CAWSAGLAGDPYEQYF. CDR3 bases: TGTGCCTGGAGCGCGGGACTAGCGGGAGACCCCTACGAGCAGTACTTC.

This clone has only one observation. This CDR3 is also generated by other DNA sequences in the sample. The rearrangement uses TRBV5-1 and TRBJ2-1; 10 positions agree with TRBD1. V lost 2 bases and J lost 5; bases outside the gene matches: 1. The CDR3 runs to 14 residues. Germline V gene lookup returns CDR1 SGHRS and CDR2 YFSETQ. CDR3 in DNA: TGCGCCAGCAGCTTAGGGACAGGGGACAATGAGCAGTTCTTC. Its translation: CASSLGTGDNEQFF.